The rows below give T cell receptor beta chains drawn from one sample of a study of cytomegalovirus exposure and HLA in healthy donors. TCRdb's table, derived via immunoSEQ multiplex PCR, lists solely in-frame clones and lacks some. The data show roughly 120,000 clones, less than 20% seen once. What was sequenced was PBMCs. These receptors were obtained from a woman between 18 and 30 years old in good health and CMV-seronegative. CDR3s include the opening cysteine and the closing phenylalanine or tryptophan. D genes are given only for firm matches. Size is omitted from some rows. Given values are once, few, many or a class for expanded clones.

TGTGCCAGTAGTCCCCAGTTCGGGAGGCTGAACAATGAGCAGTTCTTC,CASSPQFGRLNNEQFF,TRBV19,few,TRBJ2-1,TRBD2
TGTGCCAGTGCCGAGGGCAGGGGCAGTGGCGAGCAGTACTTC,CASAEGRGSGEQYF,TRBV19,few,TRBJ2-7,NA
TGTGCCAGCAGCTCGGACAGGGGGTTCCTTATGGCCCAGTACTTC,CASSSDRGFLMAQYF,TRBV7-6,few,TRBJ2-5,TRBD1
TGTGCCAGCTCCCACCCCGGACAGGGCCTCTACGAGCAGTACTTC,CASSHPGQGLYEQYF,TRBV2,NA,TRBJ2-7,TRBD1
TGTGCCAGCAGCTCAAAAAGACTAGCGGGAGTTAATACGCAGTATTTT,CASSSKRLAGVNTQYF,TRBV7-2,few,TRBJ2-3,TRBD2
TGTGCCAGCAGCTTAAGAGCGGGGGGGCGAAATGAGCAGTTCTTC,CASSLRAGGRNEQFF,TRBV5-4,NA,TRBJ2-1,TRBD2
TGTGCCAGCAGTATACAGGGCCAAGTGTCCCAGCATTTT,CASSIQGQVSQHF,TRBV6-1,NA,TRBJ1-5,NA
TGTGCCAGCAGTCCTAGCGGGTCCTACGAGCAGTACTTC,CASSPSGSYEQYF,TRBV27,few,TRBJ2-7,TRBD2
TGTGCCATCAGTGGGAATAGACCGTGGAGCTCCTACGAGCAGTACTTC,CAISGNRPWSSYEQYF,TRBV10-3,few,TRBJ2-7,NA
TGTGCCAGCAGCCAAGCGGTCAACAGAATGAACACTGAAGCTTTCTTT,CASSQAVNRMNTEAFF,TRBV4-2,NA,TRBJ1-1,NA
TGTGCCAGCAGCCAAGAGGGGGGGGGAGGAAGCAATCAGCCCCAGCATTTT,CASSQEGGGGSNQPQHF,TRBV4-2,NA,TRBJ1-5,NA
TGTGCCAGCAGCCCGGGGTCTGGAGAGACCCAGTACTTC,CASSPGSGETQYF,TRBV7-9,few,TRBJ2-5,NA
TGTGCCAGCAGTTTTCGACAGGGTAATTCACCCCTCCACTTT,CASSFRQGNSPLHF,TRBV27,many,TRBJ1-6,TRBD1
TGTGCCATCCTCTGGAGGAATGAGCAGTTCTTC,CAILWRNEQFF,TRBV10-3,few,TRBJ2-1,NA
TGTGCCAGCAGTCCCGCGGAAAGGGGAAACACCATATATTTT,CASSPAERGNTIYF,TRBV28,few,TRBJ1-3,NA
TGTGCCAGCAGTTCTCGGGACGGCGGGGGTAATCAGCCCCAGCATTTT,CASSSRDGGGNQPQHF,TRBV6-5,NA,TRBJ1-5,NA
TGTGCCTGGAGTCCGGGAGAGACCCAGTACTTC,CAWSPGETQYF,TRBV30,few,TRBJ2-5,NA
TGCGCCAGCAGCTTGGACAGTTCTAACTATGGCTACACCTTC,CASSLDSSNYGYTF,TRBV5-1,NA,TRBJ1-2,NA
TGTGCCAGCAGAACGTCGGCCAGGCGGGATGAAGCTTTCTTT,CASRTSARRDEAFF,TRBV7-9,few,TRBJ1-1,NA
TGTGCCAGCAGCATGCGTGGACTAGCGGCTTCCGAGCAGTACTTC,CASSMRGLAASEQYF,TRBV4-2,NA,TRBJ2-7,TRBD2
TGTGCCAGTAGTAAACCCCGGGACTCACATCAGCCCCAGCATTTT,CASSKPRDSHQPQHF,TRBV19,few,TRBJ1-5,NA
TGTGCCAGCAGTCAGGACAGGGGGCGTTCAGAGACCCAGTACTTC,CASSQDRGRSETQYF,TRBV6-1,NA,TRBJ2-5,TRBD1
TGTGCCAGCAGCTTCTCTTCAGGGCAGCCCCAGCATTTT,CASSFSSGQPQHF,TRBV7-9,NA,TRBJ1-5,NA
TGCGCCAGCAGTGAGACGGGAGGCACAGATACGCAGTATTTT,CASSETGGTDTQYF,TRBV10-1,few,TRBJ2-3,NA
TGTGCCAGCAGTGACTCGGGACTAGCGGGAGCGGGAGAGACCCAGTACTTC,CASSDSGLAGAGETQYF,TRBV6-4,few,TRBJ2-5,TRBD2
TGTGCCAGCAAGACACGAGCTAACTATGGCTACACCTTC,CASKTRANYGYTF,TRBV6-1,few,TRBJ1-2,NA
TGCGCCAGCAGCCAGACTAATAGCAATCAGCCCCAGCATTTT,CASSQTNSNQPQHF,TRBV10-2,few,TRBJ1-5,NA
TGTGCCAGCAGCGTAGGGGGCAATAGCAATCAGCCCCAGCATTTT,CASSVGGNSNQPQHF,TRBV9,NA,TRBJ1-5,NA
TGTGCCAGCAGTTCCCCTTGGACTAGCGGGACCTACGAGCAGTACTTC,CASSSPWTSGTYEQYF,TRBV27,few,TRBJ2-7,TRBD2
TGTGCCAGCAGCCCAGGTATCCCGAAAGAGACCCAGTACTTC,CASSPGIPKETQYF,TRBV6-5,few,TRBJ2-5,NA
TGTGCCAGCAGCCTAACCGGGACAGGGGGCATGAATGAGCAGTTCTTC,CASSLTGTGGMNEQFF,TRBV4-2,NA,TRBJ2-1,TRBD1
TGTGCCAGCAGCTTGGACAGGGGAGCCTCTGGAAACACCATATATTTT,CASSLDRGASGNTIYF,TRBV5-6,NA,TRBJ1-3,TRBD1
TGTGCCAGCAGCCAGCTCGGGAATGAGCAGTTCTTC,CASSQLGNEQFF,TRBV5-5,NA,TRBJ2-1,NA
TGTGCCAGCAGTGTGGCGGGAGGGCGGAATGAGCAGTTCTTC,CASSVAGGRNEQFF,TRBV2,NA,TRBJ2-1,TRBD2
TGTGCCAGCAGCCCTCGACAGGGGGCGACAGATACGCAGTATTTT,CASSPRQGATDTQYF,TRBV7-9,NA,TRBJ2-3,TRBD1
TGTGCCAGCAGCCCGGGGAATAGCAATCAGCCCCAGCATTTT,CASSPGNSNQPQHF,TRBV5-5,once,TRBJ1-5,NA
TGTGCCAGCAGTGCGGGACAGGGACGGGAGCCCCAGCATTTT,CASSAGQGREPQHF,TRBV28,NA,TRBJ1-5,TRBD1
TGTGCCTGGAGTGCCGGGGGGCAATTGGACAATGAGCAGTTCTTC,CAWSAGGQLDNEQFF,TRBV30,NA,TRBJ2-1,NA
TGTGCCAGCAGTTCGGCCCCACAGGGGGGCCACGAGCAGTACTTC,CASSSAPQGGHEQYF,TRBV27,NA,TRBJ2-7,TRBD1
TGTGCCAGCAGCGTAGAACCCAGGCAGGGGAACACTGAAGCTTTCTTT,CASSVEPRQGNTEAFF,TRBV9,NA,TRBJ1-1,NA
TGTGCCAGCAGCGGTATCTATAACTATGGCTACACCTTC,CASSGIYNYGYTF,TRBV6-1,NA,TRBJ1-2,NA
TGCGCCAGCACGCGGGGGGCTACAAGCTACGAGCAGTACTTC,CASTRGATSYEQYF,TRBV10-2,NA,TRBJ2-7,TRBD2
TGTGCCAGCAGAGCTACCCTCAACACCGGGGAGCTGTTTTTT,CASRATLNTGELFF,TRBV28,few,TRBJ2-2,NA
TGCAGCGCGCAACTAGCGGGTAACACCGGGGAGCTGTTTTTT,CSAQLAGNTGELFF,TRBV29-1,few,TRBJ2-2,TRBD2
TGCAGCGTTGAAGGGGACAGGGGGTTCTCGGATAATGAAAAACTGTTTTTT,CSVEGDRGFSDNEKLFF,TRBV29-1,NA,TRBJ1-4,TRBD1
TGTGCCAGCAGTGCACCCCCGGGAGGGGGATCGAACACCGGGGAGCTGTTTTTT,CASSAPPGGGSNTGELFF,TRBV25-1,NA,TRBJ2-2,TRBD2
TGTGCCAGCAGCCAAGATCCTAGACAGGCCAACAGGGGCACTGAAGCTTTCTTT,CASSQDPRQANRGTEAFF,TRBV4-2,few,TRBJ1-1,TRBD1
TGTGCCAGCAGCTTAGGGACAGGGGTCTCGAACACTGAAGCTTTCTTT,CASSLGTGVSNTEAFF,TRBV7-6,few,TRBJ1-1,TRBD1
TGTGCCAGCAGTGAGGAACAGGGGGCTAGGTACAATGAGCAGTTCTTC,CASSEEQGARYNEQFF,TRBV6-1,few,TRBJ2-1,TRBD1
TGTGCCAGCAGTCAGGGGCTGAACTGTTATTTT,CASSQGLNCYF,TRBV6-6,NA,TRBJ1-3,NA